Given below is one TCR beta chain in context. The junction departs from germline at one end; a sequencing error may be responsible. Per germline, CDR1 SGHRS and CDR2 YFSETQ. CDR3 size: 15 residues. MiXCR, applied by TCRdb to the RT-PCR reads, yields one record per CDR3 protein. This table has 500,000 to 600,000 distinct CDR3 sequences, approximately 10% appearing once. This entry belongs to a study of response to subunit inactivated influenza vaccine. This sample was shared with a second study, whose subject was T cells expressing NK-cell markers. That source reports: Production of TCR beta cDNA relied on 5'RACE template switching with UMIs.

Sequenced material: PBMCs from blood, taken on the day of vaccination. V usage is TRBV5-1 and J usage is TRBJ2-2; 12 bases are a match to TRBD1. The TCR comes from a man aged 50-59 years who received an inactivated influenza vaccine. The CDR3 loop is CASRLGQGASGELFF. CDR3 DNA sequence: TGCGCCAGCAGATTGGGACAGGGGGCCTCCGGGGAGCTGTTTTTT. The full variable domain, completed using reference TRBV5-1 and TRBJ2-2, is KAGVTQTPRYLIKTRGQQVTLSCSPISGHRSVSWYQQTPGQGLQFLFEYFSETQRNKGNFPGRFSGRQFSNSRSEMNVSTLELGDSALYLCASRLGQGASGELFFGEGSRLTVL.